The TCR beta chain under discussion was sequenced for a study of CXCR3-negative and CXCR3-positive naive CD8 T cells. Study in general: Per library, roughly 1.5 +/- 0.3 million reads; around 150 million TRB reads overall.

The CDR3 consists of 12 residues. Germline loops: CDR1 SGHVS, CDR2 FNYEAQ. With regard to this clonotype: What it binds is unknown.

The authors prepared UMI-labeled TRB cDNA libraries by 5' RACE. Each CDR3 protein gets one entry in TCRdb, which reprocessed the 5' RACE reads and gives no DNA. The sample data list 150,000 to 180,000 distinct CDR3 sequences. Study results and caveats: Relative to CXCR3-negative naive cells, CXCR3-positive naive cells had more hydrophobic TRB CDR3s. The study found comparably high diversity in both naive subsets and much lower diversity in memory CD8+ cells.

This sequence originates from a human donor in good health. Some clones in this sample may be carry-over from other donors' samples. The rearrangement joins TRBV7-6 to TRBJ2-1; TCRdb outputs TRBD2, but without DNA this stays unchecked. Sequenced material: naive CXCR3+ CD8+ T cells from blood. This sample's subset: CD45RO-CCR7+CD27+CD95- naive CD8+ T cells expressing CXCR3 (TNR3+). The chain's CDR3 is CASSLLAGEQFF.